The 28 T cell receptor beta chains reported below all come from one sample, sequenced in a study of control samples from healthy donors and cancer patients. TCRdb's copy holds only in-frame clones and misses some; the assay was immunoSEQ multiplex PCR. The top ten hold 2% to 2.5% of the sample, which has 150,000 to 160,000 clones, approximately 93% seen once. Material: blood. The receptors were sampled from a man aged 50 or older in good health.

The J gene is TRBJ1-2, the V gene TRBV6-5, with a weak D call TRBD1 (6 bases). Trimming removed 8 bases from V and 8 bases from J, with 15 bases in between. The CDR3 is 12 amino acids. CDR1 MNHEY and CDR2 SVGAGI come from the germline V gene. The CDR3 DNA reads TGTGCCAGCGGGGCCAACAGGGAAGGCTACACCTTC. Protein sequence: CASGANREGYTF.

The V call is TRBV2, the J call TRBJ1-2; no clear D gene. V was trimmed by 2 bases and J by 3 bases, leaving 19 bases between them. This CDR3 has 17 residues. Per the germline V gene, CDR1 is SNHLY and CDR2 is FYNNEI. The CDR3: CASSERLRGSSHYGYTF. The CDR3 nucleotides read TGTGCCAGCAGTGAAAGACTCCGCGGCAGTAGTCACTATGGCTACACCTTC.

The chain has TRBV5-1 and TRBJ2-3, with D possibly matching TRBD1 (6 bases). Trimming removed 5 bases from V and 2 bases from J, with 18 bases in between. Germline assignment: CDR1 SGHRS and CDR2 YFSETQ. The CDR3 totals 16 residues. CDR3 loop: CASSRNRVSPTDTQYF. Written as DNA, the CDR3 is TGCGCCAGCAGTCGAAACAGGGTCTCCCCCACAGATACGCAGTATTTT.

The V gene is TRBV3-1 (or the pseudogene TRBV3-2), the J gene TRBJ2-7; 8 bases are a match to TRBD1. The CDR3 is 17 residues long. The ends lost 4 bases at V and 7 bases at J; junction bases unmatched: 18. The germline CDR1 and CDR2 sequences are LGHDT and YNNKEL (reference sequence). As DNA, the CDR3 is TGTGCCAGCAGCCCCCAGGCCCAGGGGGCGCGAGGAAGGGAGCAGTACTTC. This gives the protein CASSPQAQGARGREQYF.

The V call is TRBV30, the J call TRBJ2-5; no clear D gene. Between the trimmed V and J ends, which lost 0 bases and 3 bases, there was a span of 20 bases. Germline values: CDR1 GTSNPN, CDR2 SVGIG (reference sequence). The CDR3 has 17 residues. CDR3 amino acids: CAWSVKDADPLEETQYF. The CDR3 bases are TGTGCCTGGAGTGTAAAAGACGCGGACCCCCTTGAAGAGACCCAGTACTTC.

The chain joins TRBV28 to TRBJ1-6; no clear D. The V gene lost 5 bases and the J gene lost 4 bases, with 9 bases spanning the gap. This CDR3 has 14 residues. Per the germline V gene, CDR1 is MDHEN and CDR2 is SYDVKM. The DNA for the CDR3 is TGTGCCAGCAGTCTGTTTCAGTATAATTCACCCCTCCACTTT. As protein: CASSLFQYNSPLHF.

This clone came up once. The rearrangement links TRBV7-3 to TRBJ2-1; TRBD2 matches at 9 bases. Germline values: CDR1 SGHTA, CDR2 FQGTGA. The CDR3 spans 16 residues. V lost 2 bases, J lost 5 bases, and 7 bases stayed unmatched. CDR3 sequence reads: CASSLSSGLANNEQFF. DNA of the CDR3: TGTGCCAGCAGCTTATCATCGGGACTAGCAAACAATGAGCAGTTCTTC.

The chain recombines TRBV3-1 (or the pseudogene TRBV3-2) with TRBJ1-6, with unresolved D. The V and J ends lost 2 bases and 10 bases respectively, with 15 bases between them. This CDR3 spans 15 amino acids. Germline lookup yields CDR1 LGHDT and CDR2 YNNKEL (reference sequence). The CDR3 region has the DNA TGTGCCAGCAGCCAACGACCCCCCGAGGACTCACCCCTCCACTTT. Its protein product is CASSQRPPEDSPLHF.

About this clone itself: It is likely a read error, because the conserved phenylalanine at the end of the CDR3 is missing. Because the CDR3's place on the DNA is in doubt, the DNA is left out and the CDR3 is given as listed by TCRdb. The CDR3 here is CASSAGQVIP. The chain has TRBV10-1 and TRBJ2-4; TRBD1 is taken as the D call from the table, unchecked against the DNA. Ends included, the CDR3 has 10 residues. CDR1 is WNHNN and CDR2 is SYGVQD in the germline V gene (reference sequence).

The chain links TRBV15 to TRBJ2-4; maybe TRBD1 (5 bases). Germline V gives CDR1 LNHNV, CDR2 YYDKDF (reference sequence). CDR3 length: 15 amino acids. With 5 bases removed from V and 7 bases from J, the gap between germline ends came to 18 bases. The CDR3 nucleotides read TGTGCCACCAGCGGCACCTGGCAGGGCGAGAACATTCAGTACTTC. Amino acids: CATSGTWQGENIQYF.

This clone came up once. This chain connects TRBV3-1 (or the pseudogene TRBV3-2) to TRBJ2-7; TRBD2 matches at 14 bases. The germline CDR1 and CDR2 sequences are LGHDT and YNNKEL (reference sequence). The J segment lost 4 bases and the V segment lost 3 bases, leaving 2 bases of the junction unmatched. CDR3 length equals 15 residues. CDR3 loop: CASSHGLAGGYEQYF. DNA of the CDR3: TGTGCCAGCAGCCACGGACTAGCGGGAGGTTACGAGCAGTACTTC.

The rearrangement uses TRBV6-1 and TRBJ2-1; the D gene is possibly TRBD2 (5 bases). From germline, CDR1 is MNHNS and CDR2 SASEGT. This CDR3 spans 16 amino acids. Trimming took 4 bases from V and 2 from J, leaving 15 bases between them. CDR3 region: CASSVFRSGTYNEQFF. The CDR3 nucleotides are TGTGCCAGCAGTGTCTTTAGAAGCGGTACCTACAATGAGCAGTTCTTC.

The chain has TRBV18 and TRBJ2-7; 8 bases match TRBD2. This CDR3 spans 14 amino acids. CDR1 and CDR2 from the germline V gene are KGHSH and LQKENI. J gave up 2 bases and V 3 bases, and 3 bases lay outside the gene matches. CDR3: CASSPSGATYEQYF. CDR3 DNA: TGTGCCAGCTCACCTAGCGGGGCCACCTACGAGCAGTACTTC.

This rearrangement joins TRBV7-9 to TRBJ2-1; 7 nucleotides match TRBD2. V lost 2 bases, J lost 6 bases, and 7 bases stayed unmatched. This CDR3 is 15 amino acids long. The germline CDR1 and CDR2 sequences are SEHNR and FQNEAQ (reference sequence). The CDR3 loop reads CASSLRGGGSNEQFF. The CDR3 DNA follows: TGTGCCAGCAGCTTAAGGGGCGGCGGGAGCAATGAGCAGTTCTTC.

J is TRBJ1-5 and V is TRBV5-6; D is possibly TRBD1 (5 bases). V lost 2 bases to trimming and J lost 5 bases, with 14 bases between them. The germline V gene has CDR1 SGHDT and CDR2 YYEEEE. This CDR3 has 15 amino acids. This CDR3 is CASSFLSRADQPQHF. The CDR3 DNA reads TGTGCCAGCAGCTTCCTTAGCAGGGCCGATCAGCCCCAGCATTTT.

CDR3 sequence reads: CASSYPSGKSYEQYF. The CDR3 nucleotides read TGTGCCAGCAGTTACCCTAGCGGAAAATCCTACGAGCAGTACTTC. The chain joins TRBV6-2 or TRBV6-3 to TRBJ2-7; 7 bases map to TRBD2. Germline V gene lookup returns CDR1 MNHEY and CDR2 SVGEGT. Germline trimming cut 2 bases from V and 1 base from J; bases unmatched to any gene: 5. The CDR3 is 15 residues long.

CDR3 residues: CSVETEAGNTIYF. CDR3 nucleotide sequence: TGCAGCGTTGAAACAGAGGCTGGAAACACCATATATTTT. This chain uses TRBV29-1 with TRBJ1-3; D uncertain. CDR3 length equals 13 residues. V was trimmed by 2 bases and J by 2 bases, leaving 7 bases between them. CDR1 is SQVTM and CDR2 is ANQGSEA in the germline V gene.

Relative to its sample, this clone is medium-sized. The chain recombines TRBV2 with TRBJ2-7; 7 bases line up with TRBD1. The CDR3 totals 13 residues. The ends lost 4 bases at V and 5 bases at J; junction bases unmatched: 5. Germline V CDR1 and CDR2: SNHLY, FYNNEI. This CDR3 reads CASSVKGAHEQYF. For the CDR3, the DNA is TGTGCCAGCAGTGTAAAGGGGGCCCACGAGCAGTACTTC. Full variable domain (rest looked up from reference TRBV2 and TRBJ2-7): EPEVTQTPSHQVTQMGQEVILRCVPISNHLYFYWYRQILGQKVEFLVSFYNNEISEKSEIFDDQFSVERPDGSNFTLKIRSTKLEDSAMYFCASSVKGAHEQYFGPGTRLTVT.

The chain recombines TRBV6-5 with TRBJ2-2; possibly TRBD2 for D (6 bases). Trimming took 6 bases from V and 7 from J, leaving 18 bases between them. Germline assignment: CDR1 MNHEY and CDR2 SVGAGI. The CDR3 covers 15 residues. CDR3 coding DNA: TGTGCCAGCAGCCCGCCGGGGGTGGGGTTCGGGGAGCTGTTTTTT. Encoded protein: CASSPPGVGFGELFF.

Turning to this clone: One end of the junction does not line up with germline, which may come from a read error. The chain combines TRBV9 with TRBJ1-2; possibly TRBD1 for D (6 bases). The length of the CDR3 is 13 residues. CDR1 SGDLS and CDR2 YYNGEE come from the germline V gene. This chain's CDR3 is CAAGRTVNSGYTF. CDR3 DNA: TGTGCCGCTGGGAGGACAGTTAACTCTGGCTACACCTTC.

The genes are TRBV30 and TRBJ1-5, with D unclear. The CDR3 is 13 amino acids. Germline CDR1 and CDR2: GTSNPN and SVGIG (reference sequence). Trimming removed 1 base from V and 3 bases from J, with 7 bases in between. The CDR3 region is CAWSAGFNQPQHF. In DNA form, the CDR3 reads TGTGCCTGGAGTGCGGGTTTCAATCAGCCCCAGCATTTT.

J is TRBJ1-1 and V is TRBV6-6; TRBD1 is a possible D gene (5 bases). The length of the CDR3 is 14 residues. Trimming pared 6 bases from V and 6 bases from J, leaving 17 bases between. Per germline, CDR1 MNHNY and CDR2 SVGAGI (reference sequence). The CDR3 bases are TGTGCCAGCAGACCCGACAGTTCCTTAGCTGAAGCTTTCTTT. Residues: CASRPDSSLAEAFF.

The rearrangement links TRBV5-1 to TRBJ1-4, with a tentative D call TRBD1 (5 bases). Trimming took 2 bases from V and 1 from J, leaving 12 bases between them. This CDR3 region has 16 residues. The germline CDR1 and CDR2 sequences are SGHRS and YFSETQ. The CDR3 coding sequence is TGCGCCAGCAGCTTCGGGGGGGACGGAACTAATGAAAAACTGTTTTTT. Translating gives CASSFGGDGTNEKLFF. The full variable domain, completed using reference TRBV5-1 and TRBJ1-4, is KAGVTQTPRYLIKTRGQQVTLSCSPISGHRSVSWYQQTPGQGLQFLFEYFSETQRNKGNFPGRFSGRQFSNSRSEMNVSTLELGDSALYLCASSFGGDGTNEKLFFGSGTQLSVL.

J is TRBJ1-2 and V is TRBV29-1, with D unresolved. Germline loops: CDR1 SQVTM, CDR2 ANQGSEA. V lost 4 bases and J 7 bases, leaving 13 bases between the germline ends. This CDR3 comprises 12 residues. CDR3 in amino acids: CSVGFPTVGYTF. CDR3 nucleotide sequence: TGCAGCGTTGGGTTCCCCACAGTTGGCTACACCTTC.

The chain links TRBV2 to TRBJ1-2, with D tentatively TRBD1 (5 bases). Per the germline V gene, CDR1 is SNHLY and CDR2 is FYNNEI. The CDR3 has 15 residues. The germline V and J ends were trimmed by 7 bases and 2 bases, with 17 bases remaining between them. CDR3 amino acids: CASTGGTGSNYGYTF. CDR3 in DNA: TGTGCCAGCACGGGGGGGACGGGTTCAAACTATGGCTACACCTTC. Based on the CDR3 plus reference TRBV2 and TRBJ1-2, the full variable domain is EPEVTQTPSHQVTQMGQEVILRCVPISNHLYFYWYRQILGQKVEFLVSFYNNEISEKSEIFDDQFSVERPDGSNFTLKIRSTKLEDSAMYFCASTGGTGSNYGYTFGSGTRLTVV.

The V and J genes are TRBV6-5 and TRBJ1-2, with 7 positions matching TRBD1. Germline CDR1 reads MNHEY; CDR2 reads SVGAGI. This CDR3 is built from 12 residues. The J segment lost 2 bases and the V segment lost 6 bases, leaving 0 bases of the junction unmatched. CDR3 in DNA: TGTGCCAGCAGGACAGGGAACTATGGCTACACCTTC. This encodes CASRTGNYGYTF.

This clone was observed once. V gene TRBV30 combines with J gene TRBJ1-6, with TRBD1 identical over 9 bases. V gave up 6 bases and J gave up 9 bases; unmatched junction bases: 9. This CDR3 has 14 amino acids. CDR1 is GTSNPN, CDR2 SVGIG, per germline (reference sequence). The CDR3 region is CACRRGQGSSPLHF. Written as DNA, the CDR3 is TGTGCCTGCCGACGGGGACAGGGAAGTTCACCCCTCCACTTT.

The V and J genes are TRBV3-1 (or the pseudogene TRBV3-2) and TRBJ1-3; D unclear. This CDR3 region has 15 residues. Germline V gives CDR1 LGHDT, CDR2 YNNKEL (reference sequence). Trimming pared 4 bases from V and 0 bases from J, leaving 10 bases between. CDR3 sequence (DNA): TGTGCCAGCAGCCGAAACGGTCGCTCTGGAAACACCATATATTTT. Its protein is CASSRNGRSGNTIYF.